This T cell receptor (beta chain) was retrieved from a study of T cells in localized non-small cell lung cancer (dated by TCRdb to the early 2020s). About the study as a whole: Comparing tumors with uninvolved tumor-adjacent lungs, the study looked at the T cell repertoires of 200 to 250 patients with early-stage NSCLC. The cohort consisted of around 250 treatment-naive NSCLC patients whose localized lung tumors had been resected. A mean age of about 66 years was recorded for the NSCLC patients, of whom under 150 were male and 95 to 110 were female.

Overall study results and their limits: Uninvolved tumor-adjacent lung showed the highest T cell clonality, higher than tumor, which suggests more focused antigenic responses in the uninvolved tumor-adjacent lung. A median of 57 of the top 100 tumor clones were detected in paired uninvolved adjacent lung, and under 30 of these tumor clones were also found among the top 100 clones of the paired uninvolved adjacent lung. Because multi-region tumor sequencing was not done, intratumor heterogeneity could not be ruled out. Because of the exploratory design, TCR variables were selected using unadjusted p-values without false-discovery rate correction. Higher T cell density in blood was associated with longer overall survival, whereas higher clonality in adjacent lung was associated with shorter survival.

At diagnosis, tumor, uninvolved tumor-adjacent lung and peripheral blood were collected and then preserved as a mix of FFPE and fresh-frozen material. For TCR repertoire profiling, the blood samples were analyzed as peripheral blood mononuclear cells. The immunoSEQ Assay was used to sequence TCR beta CDR3 regions from DNA. On the study's bioinformatics: To compute T cell density, TCR beta template counts were normalized to usable DNA, which was estimated by amplifying housekeeping genes. Richness was estimated using the preseqR package, with extrapolation to 400,000 templates for PBMC samples and to 120,000 templates for tissue samples. Clonality was calculated as one minus Pielou's evenness. Tissue-enriched TCRs were identified by differential abundance testing using productive amino-acid clonotypes, minimum total count 5 and alpha 0.1. Repertoire overlap between compartments was quantified with the Jaccard Index and Morisita Overlap Index. GLIPH grouped TCR beta CDR3s together with public tetramer-defined viral CDR3s, and a viral motif had to include at least three viral sequences and also show V-gene enrichment. What TCRdb holds here is the immuneACCESS table cut down to in-frame rearrangements. Part of the clones is not present; checked against another copy, under half of the missing clones reflect an unresolved V gene, and the others are unexplained. D and trimming come from the DNA, and the V and J calls and clone size come from that table. For this sample the table gives 25,000 to 40,000 clones, of which roughly 78% were detected only once. Roughly 31% of the sample rests with the top ten.

About this clone: The clone's antigen remains unknown. Nothing much larger sits one base from this clone, and base qualities are not available.

The clonotype originates from a male donor at least 60 years old with stage II squamous cell lung carcinoma. The starting material was peripheral blood, obtained before any cancer treatment.

The DNA is TGTGCCAGCAGCTCTAGACGGGGGAACACCTACGAGCAGTACTTC. It codes for CASSSRRGNTYEQYF. The rearrangement combines TRBV6-5 with TRBJ2-7, and TRBD2 may be the D gene, going by 6 matching bases. Including cysteine and phenylalanine, the CDR3 has 15 amino acids. Of the read, only the CDR3 DNA is kept; its 45 bases are in frame from base 1. The V end loses 6 bases and the J end loses 2 bases, and a stretch of 17 bases separates them. From a lookup of the germline V gene, CDR1 and CDR2 are MNHEY and SVGAGI.